Included here is one T cell receptor beta chain sequence, with context. Its antigen is still unknown. Looked up from germline, CDR1 is MGHRA and CDR2 is YSYEKL. The CDR3 covers 15 residues. Losses at the gene ends were 2 bases for V and 5 bases for J; bases not matched to a gene: 6. The data were obtained in a study of cytomegalovirus exposure and HLA in healthy donors. Vbeta (60) and Jbeta (13) primers were used in the PCR. The repertoire was sequenced with immunoSEQ multiplex PCR; TCRdb's copy has only in-frame clones and lacks some. The table includes roughly 170,000 clones, 84% detected once. Study-level points and caveats: Cytomegalovirus association was assigned to about 150 TCR beta chains. TCR beta chain V- and J-gene trimming was linked, in a later analysis, to a missense variant in DCLRE1C. Some V segments, TRBV6-2 and TRBV6-3 among them, were indistinguishable and were therefore excluded. Prior analysis indicated that the majority of TCR beta V segments exhibited productivity approximately 90% or approximately 30% of the time.

Sequenced: PBMCs. This clonotype was obtained from a girl aged 2-10 years in good health and CMV-seropositive. The chain uses TRBV4-1 and TRBJ1-5; TRBD1 aligns across 7 bases. The CDR3 sequence is CASSQTGTVYQPQHF. Written as DNA, the CDR3 is TGCGCCAGCAGCCAAACGGGGACAGTTTATCAGCCCCAGCATTTT.